Listed here is a single TCR beta chain. The antigen is unknown. Only in-frame clones appear in the TCRdb table, and some are missing; sequencing was by immunoSEQ multiplex PCR. The sample consists of some 480,000 clones, approximately 88% of them appearing once. Treatment of the sample: roughly 18 received Ad26.COV2.S at low or high dose, single or two shots; about 5 received placebo; per-sample allocation not given. Samples were taken on day 63 after the first vaccine or placebo injection. At a Boston site, the person donating was an adult of 18-55 years. These data originate in a study of Ad26.COV2.S vaccination and SARS-CoV-2 variants. Overall study results and limits: The breadth of spike-specific CD8+ and CD4+ T cell responses after vaccination was reportedly substantial.

The CDR3 covers 14 residues. Germline V CDR1 and CDR2: SGHTA, FQGNSA. V gave up 5 bases and J gave up 8 bases, with 18 bases separating them. The source material was peripheral blood, sampled in a trial of Ad26.COV2.S vaccine versus placebo. The sequence came from a person between 18 and 60 years old who received the Ad26.COV2.S COVID-19 vaccine or a placebo. The genes are TRBV7-2 and TRBJ1-2; TRBD1 might be the D (6 bases). The CDR3 protein is CASSTIRGMRGYTF. In DNA, the CDR3 is TGTGCCAGCAGCACAATCAGGGGTATGCGCGGCTACACCTTC. Variable domain in full (rest from reference TRBV7-2 and TRBJ1-2): GAGVSQSPSNKVTEKGKDVELRCDPISGHTALYWYRQSLGQGLEFLIYFQGNSAPDKSGLPSDRFSAERTGGSVSTLTIQRTQQEDSAVYLCASSTIRGMRGYTFGSGTRLTVV.